The 3 T cell receptor beta chains below were found in one sample sequenced in a study of early stage breast cancer tumors. Using immunoSEQ multiplex PCR, the repertoire was profiled, and TCRdb retains in-frame clones only, with some absent. The table lists just over 70,000 clones, roughly three quarters of them singletons. Sequenced: blood. The receptors derive from a person aged 55-75 years with breast cancer.

The chain joins TRBV5-4 to TRBJ2-5, with 11 positions matching TRBD2. This CDR3 is 17 amino acids long. Trimming took 2 bases from V and 2 from J; bases not matched to a gene: 8. Germline V CDR1 and CDR2: SGHNT, YYREEE (reference sequence). CDR3 region: CASSLGSGRARQETQYF. The CDR3 coding sequence is TGTGCCAGCAGCTTAGGTAGCGGGAGGGCCAGACAAGAGACCCAGTACTTC.

The chain recombines TRBV5-1 with TRBJ2-3, with 11 bases lining up with TRBD2. The CDR3 spans 19 residues. V lost 1 base, J lost 1 base, and 11 bases stayed unmatched. Germline V CDR1 and CDR2: SGHRS, YFSETQ. As DNA, the CDR3 is TGCGCCAGCAGCTTGTCGGGCCCTAATAGCGGGGGGGGCACAGATACGCAGTATTTT. Translating it yields CASSLSGPNSGGGTDTQYF.

The V and J genes are TRBV6-6 and TRBJ1-4; D is possibly TRBD1 (6 bases). The CDR3 covers 15 residues. Germline V gene sequence: CDR1 MNHNY, CDR2 SVGAGI (reference sequence). The V end lost 4 bases, the J end lost 8 bases, and 17 bases lay between the germline ends. The DNA of the CDR3 is TGTGCCAGCAGTTCTCTTGAGGGGGTAGAGGAAAAACTGTTTTTT. It encodes CASSSLEGVEEKLFF.